This TCR beta chain stems from a study of T-cell reconstitution after alpha-beta-depleted transplantation in children. Whole-study findings and limits: From newly produced T cells came most of the T-cell counts and diversity one year after transplant.

Details on this clonotype: Antigen: not known.

The authors prepared the TCRbeta library with unique molecular identifiers. TCRdb re-called the PCR reads with MiXCR, one entry per CDR3 protein. The sample shows about 600,000 distinct CDR3 sequences, 13% of them seen only once. The germline gives CDR1 SGHTA, CDR2 FQGNSA. This CDR3 spans 15 amino acids. V dropped 7 bases and J dropped 1; count of bases not matched to a gene: 9. The rearrangement links TRBV7-2 to TRBJ2-7, with 8 positions matching TRBD1. The origin of this receptor is a male patient younger than 18 who had a stem cell transplant for acute myeloid leukemia, so the T cells may come from the graft donor. The sequences come from PBMCs, mostly from graft donor cells, collected 360 days after TCRalphabeta/CD19-depleted stem cell transplant. DNA of the CDR3: TGTGCCAGCACCTCCGGGACAGGATTTTCCTACGAGCAGTACTTC. Protein product: CASTSGTGFSYEQYF.